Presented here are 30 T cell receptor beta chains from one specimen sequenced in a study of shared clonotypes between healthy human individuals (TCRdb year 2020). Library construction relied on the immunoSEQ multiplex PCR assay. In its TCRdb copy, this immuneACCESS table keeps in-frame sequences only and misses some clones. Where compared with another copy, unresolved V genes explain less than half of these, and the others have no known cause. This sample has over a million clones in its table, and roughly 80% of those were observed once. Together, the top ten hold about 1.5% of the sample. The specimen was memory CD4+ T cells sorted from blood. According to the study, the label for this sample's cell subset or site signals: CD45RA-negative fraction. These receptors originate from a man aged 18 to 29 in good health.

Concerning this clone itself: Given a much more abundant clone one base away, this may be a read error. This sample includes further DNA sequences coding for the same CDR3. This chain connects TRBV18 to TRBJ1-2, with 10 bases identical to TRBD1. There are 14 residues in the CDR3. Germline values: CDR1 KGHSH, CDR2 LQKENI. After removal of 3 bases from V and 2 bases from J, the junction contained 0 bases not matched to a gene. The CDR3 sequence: CASSPGQGNYGYTF. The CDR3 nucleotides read TGTGCCAGCTCACCGGGACAGGGGAACTATGGCTACACCTTC.

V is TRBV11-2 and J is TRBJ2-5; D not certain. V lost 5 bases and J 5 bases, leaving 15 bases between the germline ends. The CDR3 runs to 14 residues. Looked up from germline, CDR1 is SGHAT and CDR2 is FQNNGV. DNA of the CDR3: TGTGCCAGCAGCGTCGGACGGAATATCGAGACCCAGTACTTC. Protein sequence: CASSVGRNIETQYF.

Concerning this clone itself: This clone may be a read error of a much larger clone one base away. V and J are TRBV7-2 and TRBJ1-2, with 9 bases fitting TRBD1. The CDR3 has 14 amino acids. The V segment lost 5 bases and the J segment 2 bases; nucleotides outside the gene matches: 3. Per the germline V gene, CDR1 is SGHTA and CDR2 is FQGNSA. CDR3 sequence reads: CASSGGQGNYGYTF. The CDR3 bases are TGTGCCAGCAGCGGGGGACAGGGAAACTATGGCTACACCTTC.

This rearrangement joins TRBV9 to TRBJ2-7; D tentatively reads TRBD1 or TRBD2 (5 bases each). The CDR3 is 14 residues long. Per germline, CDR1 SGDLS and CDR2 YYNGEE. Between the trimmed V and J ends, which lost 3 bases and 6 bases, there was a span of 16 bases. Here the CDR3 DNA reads TGTGCCAGCAGCGAGAGGGGCCAGGGTGGCGAGCAGTACTTC. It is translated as CASSERGQGGEQYF.

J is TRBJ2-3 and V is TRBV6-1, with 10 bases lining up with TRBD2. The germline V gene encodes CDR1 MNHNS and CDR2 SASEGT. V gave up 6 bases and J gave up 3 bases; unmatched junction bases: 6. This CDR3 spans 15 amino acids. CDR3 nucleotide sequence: TGTGCCAGCAGGGGCGAGGGACTAGCGACAGATACGCAGTATTTT. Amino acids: CASRGEGLATDTQYF.

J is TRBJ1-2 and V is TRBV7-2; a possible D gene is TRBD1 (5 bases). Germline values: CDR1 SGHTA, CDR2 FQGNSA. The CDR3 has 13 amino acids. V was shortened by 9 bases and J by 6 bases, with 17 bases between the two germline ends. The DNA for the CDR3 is TGTGCCAGTACGCAGGGACCGCCGGATGGCTACACCTTC. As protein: CASTQGPPDGYTF.

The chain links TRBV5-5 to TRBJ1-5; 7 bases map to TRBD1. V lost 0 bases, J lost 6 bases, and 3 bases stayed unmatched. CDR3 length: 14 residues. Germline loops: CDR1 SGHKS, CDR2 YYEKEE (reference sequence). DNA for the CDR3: TGTGCCAGCAGCTTGGTAGGGGGCAGTCAGCCCCAGCATTTT. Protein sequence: CASSLVGGSQPQHF.

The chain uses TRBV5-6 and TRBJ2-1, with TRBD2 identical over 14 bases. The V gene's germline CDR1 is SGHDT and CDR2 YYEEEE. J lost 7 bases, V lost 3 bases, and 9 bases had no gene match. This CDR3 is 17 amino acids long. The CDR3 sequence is CASSSGTSGSLVNEQFF. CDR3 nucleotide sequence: TGTGCCAGCAGCTCCGGGACTAGCGGGAGCTTAGTTAATGAGCAGTTCTTC. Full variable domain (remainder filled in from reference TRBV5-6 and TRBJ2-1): DAGVTQSPTHLIKTRGQQVTLRCSPKSGHDTVSWYQQALGQGPQFIFQYYEEEERQRGNFPDRFSGHQFPNYSSELNVNALLLGDSALYLCASSSGTSGSLVNEQFFGPGTRLTVL.

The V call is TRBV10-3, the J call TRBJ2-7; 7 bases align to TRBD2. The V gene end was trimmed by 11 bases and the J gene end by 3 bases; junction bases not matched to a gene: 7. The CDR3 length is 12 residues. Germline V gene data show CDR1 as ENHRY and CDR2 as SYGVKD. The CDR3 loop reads CASLGGGYEQYF. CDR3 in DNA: TGTGCCTCCCTTGGGGGGGGCTACGAGCAGTACTTC.

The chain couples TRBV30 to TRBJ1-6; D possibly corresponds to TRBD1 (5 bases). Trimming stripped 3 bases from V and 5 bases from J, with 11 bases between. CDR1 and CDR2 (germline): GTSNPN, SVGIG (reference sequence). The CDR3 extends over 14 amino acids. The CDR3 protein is CAWRVLGDNSPLHF. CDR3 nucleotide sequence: TGTGCCTGGAGAGTACTGGGGGATAATTCACCCCTCCACTTT.

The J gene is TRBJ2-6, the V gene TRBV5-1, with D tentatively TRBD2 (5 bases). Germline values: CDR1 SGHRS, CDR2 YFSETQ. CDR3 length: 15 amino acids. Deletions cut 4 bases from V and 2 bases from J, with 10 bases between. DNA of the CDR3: TGCGCCAGCAGCGCGGACGGGGCTGGGGCCAACGTCCTGACTTTC. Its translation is CASSADGAGANVLTF.

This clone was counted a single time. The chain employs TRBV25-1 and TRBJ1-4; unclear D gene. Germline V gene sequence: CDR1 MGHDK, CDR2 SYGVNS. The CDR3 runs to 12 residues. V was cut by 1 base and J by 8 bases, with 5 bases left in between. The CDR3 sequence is CASSEFREKLFF. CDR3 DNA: TGTGCCAGCAGTGAATTTCGAGAAAAACTGTTTTTT.

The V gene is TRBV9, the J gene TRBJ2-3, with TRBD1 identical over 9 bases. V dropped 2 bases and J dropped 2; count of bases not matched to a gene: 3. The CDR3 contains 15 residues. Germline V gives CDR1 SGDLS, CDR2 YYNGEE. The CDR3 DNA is TGTGCCAGCAGCGTGGGGACAGGGCCCACAGATACGCAGTATTTT. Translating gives CASSVGTGPTDTQYF.

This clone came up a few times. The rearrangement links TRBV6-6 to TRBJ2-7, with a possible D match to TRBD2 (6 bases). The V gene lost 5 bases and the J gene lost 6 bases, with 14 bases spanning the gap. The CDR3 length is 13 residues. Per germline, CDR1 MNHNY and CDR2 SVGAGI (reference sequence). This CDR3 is CASSRGDFSEQYF. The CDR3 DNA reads TGTGCCAGCAGTCGCGGGGATTTCTCCGAGCAGTACTTC.

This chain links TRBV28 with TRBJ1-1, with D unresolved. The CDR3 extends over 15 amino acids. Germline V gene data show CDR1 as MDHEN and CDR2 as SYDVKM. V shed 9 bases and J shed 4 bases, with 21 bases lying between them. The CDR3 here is CASKKNPTGGTEAFF. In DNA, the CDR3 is TGTGCCAGTAAGAAGAACCCGACGGGAGGCACTGAAGCTTTCTTT. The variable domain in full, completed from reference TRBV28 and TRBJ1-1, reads DVKVTQSSRYLVKRTGEKVFLECVQDMDHENMFWYRQDPGLGLRLIYFSYDVKMKEKGDIPEGYSVSREKKERFSLILESASTNQTSMYLCASKKNPTGGTEAFFGQGTRLTVV.

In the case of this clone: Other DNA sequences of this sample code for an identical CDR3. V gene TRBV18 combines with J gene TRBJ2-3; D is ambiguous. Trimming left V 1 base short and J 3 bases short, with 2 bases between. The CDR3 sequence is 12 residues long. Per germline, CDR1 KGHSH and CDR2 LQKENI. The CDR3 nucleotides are TGTGCCAGCTCACCACGGACAGATACGCAGTATTTT. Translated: CASSPRTDTQYF.

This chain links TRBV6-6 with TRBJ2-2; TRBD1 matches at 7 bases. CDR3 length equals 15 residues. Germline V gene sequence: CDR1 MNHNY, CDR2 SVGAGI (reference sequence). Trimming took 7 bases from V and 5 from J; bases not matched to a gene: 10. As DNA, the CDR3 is TGTGCCAGCACCCCACAGGGGAGTGTAACCGGGGAGCTGTTTTTT. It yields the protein CASTPQGSVTGELFF.

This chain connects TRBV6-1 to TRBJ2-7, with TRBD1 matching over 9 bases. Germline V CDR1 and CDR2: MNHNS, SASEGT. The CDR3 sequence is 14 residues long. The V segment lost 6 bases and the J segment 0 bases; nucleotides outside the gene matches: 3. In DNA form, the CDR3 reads TGTGCCAGCAGGGGACAGGGCCTCTCCTACGAGCAGTACTTC. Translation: CASRGQGLSYEQYF.

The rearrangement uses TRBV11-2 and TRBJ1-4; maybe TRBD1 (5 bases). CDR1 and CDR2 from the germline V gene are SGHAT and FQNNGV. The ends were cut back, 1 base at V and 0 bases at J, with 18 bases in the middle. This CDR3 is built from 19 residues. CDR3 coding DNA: TGTGCCAGCAGCTTAGGCCGGGCCCTGGGGACTGCAACTAATGAAAAACTGTTTTTT. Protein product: CASSLGRALGTATNEKLFF.

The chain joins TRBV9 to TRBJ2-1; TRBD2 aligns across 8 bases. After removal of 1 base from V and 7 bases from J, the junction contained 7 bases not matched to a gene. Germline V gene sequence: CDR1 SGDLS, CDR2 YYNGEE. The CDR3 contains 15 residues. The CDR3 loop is CASSVKGASGNEQFF. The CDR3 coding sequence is TGTGCCAGCAGCGTAAAAGGGGCTAGCGGGAATGAGCAGTTCTTC.

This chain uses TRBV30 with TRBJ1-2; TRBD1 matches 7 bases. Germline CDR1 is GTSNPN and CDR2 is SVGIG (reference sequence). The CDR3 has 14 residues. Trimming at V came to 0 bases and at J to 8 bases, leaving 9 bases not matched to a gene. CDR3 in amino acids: CAWSVAGQSSGYTF. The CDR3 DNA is TGTGCCTGGAGTGTGGCGGGACAGTCGTCGGGCTACACCTTC.

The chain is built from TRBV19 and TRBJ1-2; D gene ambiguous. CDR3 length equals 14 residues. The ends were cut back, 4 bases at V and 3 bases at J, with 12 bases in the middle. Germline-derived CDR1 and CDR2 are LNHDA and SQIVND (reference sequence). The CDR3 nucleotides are TGTGCCAGTAGTAATCCACCCAACTACTATGGCTACACCTTC. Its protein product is CASSNPPNYYGYTF.

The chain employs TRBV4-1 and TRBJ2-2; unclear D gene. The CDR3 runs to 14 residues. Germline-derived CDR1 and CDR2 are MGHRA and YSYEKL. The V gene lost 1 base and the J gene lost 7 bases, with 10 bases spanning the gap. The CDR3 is CASSQVNRVGELFF. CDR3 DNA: TGCGCCAGCAGCCAAGTTAATAGGGTCGGGGAGCTGTTTTTT.

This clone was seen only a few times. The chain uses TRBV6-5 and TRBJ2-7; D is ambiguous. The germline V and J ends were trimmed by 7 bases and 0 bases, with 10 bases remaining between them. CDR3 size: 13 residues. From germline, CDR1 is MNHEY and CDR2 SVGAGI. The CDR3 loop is CASTGPSSYEQYF. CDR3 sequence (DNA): TGTGCCAGCACCGGACCGAGCTCCTACGAGCAGTACTTC.

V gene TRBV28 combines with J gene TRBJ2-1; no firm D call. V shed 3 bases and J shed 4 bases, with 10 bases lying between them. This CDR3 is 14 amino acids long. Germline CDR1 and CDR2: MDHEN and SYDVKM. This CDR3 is CASSFGDRYNEQFF. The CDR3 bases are TGTGCCAGCAGTTTTGGGGATCGGTACAATGAGCAGTTCTTC.

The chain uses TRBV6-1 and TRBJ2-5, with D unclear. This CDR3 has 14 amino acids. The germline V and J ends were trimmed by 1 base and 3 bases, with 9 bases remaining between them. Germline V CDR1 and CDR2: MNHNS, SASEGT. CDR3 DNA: TGTGCCAGCAGTGAAGGGGTAGCTAAAGAGACCCAGTACTTC. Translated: CASSEGVAKETQYF.

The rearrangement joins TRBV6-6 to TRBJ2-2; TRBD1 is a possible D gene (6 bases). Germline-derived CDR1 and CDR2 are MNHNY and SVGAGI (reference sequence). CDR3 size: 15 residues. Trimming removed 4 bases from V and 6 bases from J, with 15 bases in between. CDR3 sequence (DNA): TGTGCCAGCAGTTGGACAGCCGGTAAATCCGGGGAGCTGTTTTTT. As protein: CASSWTAGKSGELFF.

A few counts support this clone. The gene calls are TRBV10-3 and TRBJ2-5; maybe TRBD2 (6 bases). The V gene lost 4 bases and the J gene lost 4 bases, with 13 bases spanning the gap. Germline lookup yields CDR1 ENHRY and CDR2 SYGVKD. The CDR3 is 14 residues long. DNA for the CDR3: TGTGCCATCAGTGGGGCTGGGGGGAGAGAGACCCAGTACTTC. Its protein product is CAISGAGGRETQYF.

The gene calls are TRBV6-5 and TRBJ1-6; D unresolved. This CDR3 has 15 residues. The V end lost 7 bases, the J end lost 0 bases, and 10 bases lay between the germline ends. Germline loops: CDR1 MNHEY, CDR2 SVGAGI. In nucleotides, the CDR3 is TGTGCCAGCACCTCATCGAGCTCCTATAATTCACCCCTCCACTTT. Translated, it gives CASTSSSSYNSPLHF.

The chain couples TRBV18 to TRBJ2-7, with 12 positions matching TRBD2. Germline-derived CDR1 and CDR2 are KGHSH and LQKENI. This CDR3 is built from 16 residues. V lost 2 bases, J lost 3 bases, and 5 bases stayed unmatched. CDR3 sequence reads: CASSPTLAGGYYEQYF. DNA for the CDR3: TGTGCCAGCTCACCAACCCTAGCGGGGGGGTACTACGAGCAGTACTTC.